The T cell receptor beta chain described here comes from a study of TIL therapy for anti-PD-1-resistant metastatic lung cancer. Study overall: Tumors carried a median about 1.5 non-synonymous mutations per megabase.

The V gene's germline CDR1 is SGHVS and CDR2 FNYEAQ. Trimming took off 5 bases at V and 5 bases at J, with 16 bases between the two ends. The CDR3 consists of 15 residues. The time point here: pre-treatment sample, taken before nivolumab and TIL therapy. Sequencing used immunoSEQ v3. Repertoires were generated with immunoSEQ multiplex PCR, while TCRdb's copy carries only in-frame clones and drops some. The sample comprises more than 12,000 clones, about 83% of which are singletons, and over 0.65% rests with the top ten. The source material was blood, sampled at baseline. This clonotype was sampled from a person aged 25 to 80 with non-small cell lung cancer. The rearrangement joins TRBV7-6 to TRBJ2-1; D ambiguous. The CDR3 region is CASSPTSGYHNEQFF. CDR3 nucleotide sequence: TGTGCCAGCAGCCCCACCTCCGGGTATCACAATGAGCAGTTCTTC.